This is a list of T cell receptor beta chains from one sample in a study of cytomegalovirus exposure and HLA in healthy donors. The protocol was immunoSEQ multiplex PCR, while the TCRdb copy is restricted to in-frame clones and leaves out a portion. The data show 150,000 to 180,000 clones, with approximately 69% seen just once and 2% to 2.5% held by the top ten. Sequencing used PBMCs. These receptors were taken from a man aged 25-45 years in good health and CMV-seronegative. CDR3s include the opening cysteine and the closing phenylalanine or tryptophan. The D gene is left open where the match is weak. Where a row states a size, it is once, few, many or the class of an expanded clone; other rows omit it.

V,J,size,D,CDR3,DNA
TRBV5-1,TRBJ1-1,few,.,CASSLDREAFF,TGCGCCAGCAGCTTGGACAGGGAAGCTTTCTTT
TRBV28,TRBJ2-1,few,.,CASSLAQHDNEQFF,TGTGCCAGCAGTTTAGCACAGCATGACAATGAGCAGTTCTTC
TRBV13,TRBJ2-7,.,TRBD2,CASSLERGLSYEQYF,TGTGCCAGCAGCTTAGAGCGGGGGCTCTCCTACGAGCAGTACTTC
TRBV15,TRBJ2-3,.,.,CATSRDLGTDTQYF,TGTGCCACCAGCAGAGATTTAGGCACAGATACGCAGTATTTT
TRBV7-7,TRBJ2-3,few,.,CASSPTGGRTDTQYF,TGTGCCAGCAGCCCCACGGGGGGCCGTACAGATACGCAGTATTTT
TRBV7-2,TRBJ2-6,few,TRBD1,CASSPNRGTGANVLTF,TGTGCCAGCAGCCCTAACAGGGGAACTGGGGCCAACGTCCTGACTTTC
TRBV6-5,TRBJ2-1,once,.,CASRKGVVYNEQFF,TGTGCCAGCAGAAAAGGGGTAGTCTACAATGAGCAGTTCTTC
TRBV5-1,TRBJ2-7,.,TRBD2,CASSRTGTSYEQYF,TGCGCCAGCAGTCGTACAGGGACTAGCTACGAGCAGTACTTC
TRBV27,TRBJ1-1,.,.,CASTPSGGGRNTEAFF,TGTGCCAGCACCCCATCCGGGGGAGGGAGGAACACTGAAGCTTTCTTT
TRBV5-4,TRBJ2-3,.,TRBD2,CASSKPGLAGGPGTDTQYF,TGTGCCAGCAGCAAACCGGGACTAGCGGGGGGGCCGGGCACAGATACGCAGTATTTT
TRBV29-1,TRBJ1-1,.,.,CSVEDLGGTEAFF,TGCAGCGTTGAAGATCTCGGGGGCACTGAAGCTTTCTTT
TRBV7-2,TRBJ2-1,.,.,CASSLARNRANEQFF,TGTGCCAGCAGCTTAGCTCGAAACAGGGCCAATGAGCAGTTCTTC
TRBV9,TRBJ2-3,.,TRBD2,CASSEGLALRTDTQYF,TGTGCCAGCAGCGAGGGACTAGCTCTCCGCACAGATACGCAGTATTTT
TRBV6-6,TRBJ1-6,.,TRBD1,CASRTGDNSPLHF,TGTGCCAGCAGGACAGGGGATAATTCACCCCTCCACTTT
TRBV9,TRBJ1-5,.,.,CASSVSDSFSQPQHF,TGTGCCAGCAGCGTTTCTGACAGCTTTAGTCAGCCCCAGCATTTT
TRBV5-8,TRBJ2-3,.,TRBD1,CASSLGQGGNTDTQYF,TGTGCCAGCAGCCTTGGACAGGGTGGAAACACAGATACGCAGTATTTT
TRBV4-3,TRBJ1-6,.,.,CASSQAGLVGGSPLHF,TGCGCCAGCAGCCAGGCCGGGTTAGTAGGGGGTTCACCCCTCCACTTT